A selection of T cell receptor beta chains follows, all from one sample in a study of tumor-infiltrating lymphocytes in primary liver carcinoma. One entry per CDR3 protein, called by TCRdb with MiXCR from the multiplex PCR reads. The sample contains around 40,000 distinct CDR3 sequences, approximately 73% of which appear only once. Material for sequencing was liver tumor tissue from sampling region 2. Receptors originate from a man aged 35-49 years with primary liver carcinoma and hepatitis B virus infection. CDR3s include the opening cysteine and the closing phenylalanine or tryptophan. Each record gives: J gene, V gene, CDR3 protein.

TRBJ1-1,TRBV11-2,CASSPGQLNTEALF
TRBJ2-7,TRBV14,CASSQLDGYEQYF
TRBJ2-7,TRBV11-2,CVSSSGRLYEHEQYF
TRBJ2-2,TRBV9,CASSASGTSGRHDTYLNTGELFF
TRBJ2-1,TRBV11-1,CASSLRSLAGGSSNEQFF
TRBJ2-1,TRBV29-1,CSVGLLIGDEQFF
TRBJ2-7,TRBV28,CTSRSPLGRVAEQYF
TRBJ2-7,TRBV6-6,CASSYPTLSSYEQYF
TRBJ2-1,TRBV4-3,CGSSLFPPPADNEQFF
TRBJ2-2,TRBV6-5,CASTPTGAAGELFF
TRBJ2-2,TRBV4-3,CASSQYHWTGGYTGELFF
TRBJ2-2,TRBV24-1,CATSRRENTGELFF
TRBJ2-1,TRBV4-3,CASSQDRNGFHNEQSF
TRBJ1-2,TRBV6-5,CASSEVGGQGSGYTF